These 6 T cell receptor beta chains share one sample of origin, sequenced in a study of blood T cell repertoires in COVID-19. Sequencing used immunoSEQ multiplex PCR; TCRdb keeps in-frame clones, though not all of them. The sample consists of around 29,000 clones, 70% to 90% of them appearing once. The sequencing sample was made of peripheral blood. These receptor sequences come from a woman aged 80 or older with COVID-19, enrolled during active disease.

This clone was found once. V usage is TRBV29-1 and J usage is TRBJ2-3, with D perhaps TRBD2 (5 bases). The ends were cut back, 0 bases at V and 0 bases at J, with 13 bases in the middle. This CDR3 is 16 amino acids long. The V gene's germline CDR1 is SQVTM and CDR2 ANQGSEA. The CDR3 loop reads CSVEDSDYLSTDTQYF. For the CDR3, the DNA is TGCAGCGTTGAAGATAGTGACTACCTTAGCACAGATACGCAGTATTTT.

This clone has a single count. The J gene is TRBJ2-7, the V gene TRBV6-5; 7 nucleotides match TRBD1. The V segment lost 7 bases and the J segment 5 bases; nucleotides outside the gene matches: 8. Germline-derived CDR1 and CDR2 are MNHEY and SVGAGI. The CDR3 runs to 13 residues. The CDR3 nucleotides are TGTGCCAGCAAGGGAGACAGGGTGCACGAGCAGTACTTC. Its translation is CASKGDRVHEQYF.

The CDR3: CAWSVGQGAGKLFF. CDR3 nucleotides: TGTGCCTGGAGTGTAGGGCAGGGGGCTGGAAAACTGTTTTTT. The rearrangement links TRBV30 to TRBJ1-4; 8 nucleotides align to TRBD1. This CDR3 has 14 amino acids. Unmatched junction bases numbered 7, after V lost 0 bases and J lost 10 bases. CDR1 is GTSNPN and CDR2 is SVGIG in the germline V gene (reference sequence).

This rearrangement joins TRBV15 to TRBJ2-5, with 7 bases that match TRBD1. V was pared by 1 base and J by 5 bases, with 4 bases of the junction left unmatched. This CDR3 is built from 14 residues. Germline CDR1 reads LNHNV; CDR2 reads YYDKDF (reference sequence). CDR3 bases: TGTGCCACCAGCAGAGGGGGACAGCGGGAGACCCAGTACTTC. This sequence encodes CATSRGGQRETQYF.

This CDR3 is CASAGGEHGGYF. The DNA of the CDR3 is TGTGCCAGCGCCGGGGGAGAGCACGGGGGGTACTTC. The gene calls are TRBV6-4 and TRBJ2-7, with D tentatively TRBD2 (6 bases). The CDR3 has 12 residues. Germline-derived CDR1 and CDR2 are MRHNA and SNTAGT. The V end was cut by 8 bases, the J end by 12 bases, with 20 bases between.

V is TRBV5-1 and J is TRBJ1-5; TRBD1 matches at 8 bases. Trimming at V came to 3 bases and at J to 2 bases, leaving 19 bases not matched to a gene. CDR3 length: 20 amino acids. Looked up from germline, CDR1 is SGHRS and CDR2 is YFSETQ. The CDR3 sequence is CASSSPITGQGILGNQPQHF. Written as DNA, the CDR3 is TGCGCCAGCAGCTCTCCCATCACCGGACAGGGTATTTTGGGCAATCAGCCCCAGCATTTT.